This T cell receptor beta chain comes out of a study of OX40 agonist ivuxolimab in advanced cancers. Across the study: Administration of intravenous ivuxolimab to patients occurred every 2 weeks at 0.01 to 10 mg/kg.

Profiling relied on immunoSEQ multiplex PCR, and the TCRdb table lists in-frame clones only, not all of them. The sample yields some 64,000 clones, 80% to 95% seen once. The sample holds one count of this clone. CDR3 length: 13 amino acids. Germline V gene sequence: CDR1 MNHNY, CDR2 SVGAGI (reference sequence). V gave up 0 bases and J gave up 5 bases, with 8 bases separating them. The sequence was obtained from an adult with an advanced solid tumor such as melanoma, head and neck, liver or kidney cancer. The rearrangement uses TRBV6-6 and TRBJ2-7, with D unresolved. Material: CD4+ or CD8+ T cells sorted from blood, obtained in a trial of the OX40 agonist ivuxolimab. CDR3 nucleotides: TGTGCCAGCAGTTACTCGACCTTCCACGAGCAGTACTTC. Residues: CASSYSTFHEQYF.